This TCR beta chain was obtained from a study of blood T cell repertoires in COVID-19. Study details: COVID-19 samples from acute and convalescent phases originated in the United States, Italy and Spain. Sources were T cells, B-cell-depleted T cells, or PBMCs; the material itself was cDNA or gDNA.

The CDR3 loop spans 18 amino acids. The V gene's germline CDR1 is LNHNV and CDR2 YYDKDF (reference sequence). V lost 0 bases to trimming and J lost 8 bases; unmatched junction nucleotides: 13. Clones were sequenced by immunoSEQ multiplex PCR, and TCRdb holds only the in-frame ones, with some missing. Among over 30,000 clones listed, 82% were seen once. This TCR came from a man older than 75 with active or convalescent COVID-19. Sequencing was performed on peripheral blood. This chain connects TRBV15 to TRBJ1-5, with 10 bases fitting TRBD1. The CDR3 coding sequence is TGTGCCACCAGCAGAGACTCCGGGACAGGGGTCGGGGTCAAGCCCCAGCATTTT. Its protein is CATSRDSGTGVGVKPQHF.